The 16 T cell receptor beta chains in this list originate from one sample, sequenced in a study of cytomegalovirus exposure and HLA in healthy donors. 60 Vbeta and 13 Jbeta primers were used in PCR. Generated by immunoSEQ multiplex PCR, the TCRdb table keeps only in-frame clones and is missing some. Seen in this sample are tens of thousands of clones; the ten most common clones hold around 1.6%. Sequencing was carried out using PBMCs. The origin of the receptors is a woman in her fifties or sixties in good health and CMV-seronegative.

This rearrangement joins TRBV19 to TRBJ2-7; weak D call: TRBD1 (5 bases). The V gene's germline CDR1 is LNHDA and CDR2 SQIVND (reference sequence). V gave up 1 base and J gave up 9 bases, with 10 bases separating them. The CDR3 covers 12 residues. The CDR3 sequence: CASSIVGALQYF. The CDR3 region has the DNA TGTGCCAGTAGTATAGTTGGGGCCTTGCAGTACTTC.

This chain joins TRBV20-1 and TRBJ2-7; the match to TRBD1 covers 8 bases. Germline CDR1 is DFQATT and CDR2 is SNEGSKA (reference sequence). This CDR3 contains 11 residues. Trimming cost V 6 bases and J 5 bases; bases outside gene matches: 3. Here the CDR3 DNA reads TGCAGTGCCAGGGACAGGAACGAGCAGTACTTC. Its protein is CSARDRNEQYF.

The chain recombines TRBV18 with TRBJ1-1; the D gene is possibly TRBD1 (5 bases). V lost 0 bases and J 11 bases, leaving 13 bases between the germline ends. CDR1 is KGHSH, CDR2 LQKENI, per germline. The CDR3 runs 13 residues. The CDR3 spells CASSPPTGDGAFF. The CDR3 DNA reads as TGTGCCAGCTCACCACCTACAGGAGATGGGGCTTTCTTT. Looking up the rest from reference TRBV18 and TRBJ1-1 gives the full variable domain: NAGVMQNPRHLVRRRGQEARLRCSPMKGHSHVYWYRQLPEEGLKFMVYLQKENIIDESGMPKERFSAEFPKEGPSILRIQQVVRGDSAAYFCASSPPTGDGAFFGQGTRLTVV.

The rearrangement joins TRBV19 to TRBJ2-1; TRBD2 agrees at 10 bases. In germline, CDR1 is LNHDA, CDR2 SQIVND (reference sequence). The CDR3 sequence is 15 residues long. V lost 8 bases to trimming and J lost 9 bases; unmatched junction nucleotides: 13. This chain's CDR3 is CASEAGGRDSGEQFF. For the CDR3, the DNA is TGTGCCAGTGAAGCGGGAGGGCGTGATAGCGGTGAGCAGTTCTTC.

V is TRBV7-2 and J is TRBJ2-1; no clear D gene. The ends were cut back, 2 bases at V and 9 bases at J, with 14 bases in the middle. This CDR3 spans 14 amino acids. CDR1 is SGHTA and CDR2 is FQGNSA in the germline V gene. CDR3 sequence (DNA): TGTGCCAGCAGCTTAATGCCCGGTCCCGGTGAGCAGTTCTTC. Its translation: CASSLMPGPGEQFF.

The chain combines TRBV10-3 with TRBJ1-5; D is unclear. V lost 0 bases and J lost 7, with 10 bases in between. The CDR3 extends over 14 amino acids. Germline assignment: CDR1 ENHRY and CDR2 SYGVKD. The CDR3 protein is CAISESDLGQPQHF. CDR3 sequence (DNA): TGTGCCATCAGTGAGTCCGACCTGGGCCAGCCCCAGCATTTT.

This chain uses TRBV5-1 with TRBJ2-1; 7 bases line up with TRBD2. This CDR3 region has 15 residues. J was trimmed by 3 bases and V by 4 bases; bases with no gene match: 7. CDR1 and CDR2 (germline): SGHRS, YFSETQ. The CDR3 spells CASSGGGTNYNEQFF. The CDR3, as DNA: TGCGCCAGCAGCGGGGGGGGGACTAACTACAATGAGCAGTTCTTC.

The chain's CDR3 is CASSEASGRAVEQFF. The CDR3, as DNA: TGTGCCAGCAGTGAAGCTAGCGGGAGGGCCGTGGAGCAGTTCTTC. The rearrangement uses TRBV2 and TRBJ2-1; TRBD2 matches at 11 bases. The CDR3 contains 15 residues. The germline V gene encodes CDR1 SNHLY and CDR2 FYNNEI. Losses at the gene ends were 0 bases for V and 10 bases for J; bases not matched to a gene: 5.

V gene TRBV2 combines with J gene TRBJ2-1; maybe TRBD1 (5 bases). CDR3 length equals 13 residues. The V gene's germline CDR1 is SNHLY and CDR2 FYNNEI. The V end lost 1 base, the J end lost 15 bases, and 16 bases lay between the germline ends. This chain's CDR3 is CASSEGVRKGWFF. DNA for the CDR3: TGTGCCAGCAGTGAAGGGGTCCGAAAGGGGTGGTTCTTC.

The V call is TRBV5-4, the J call TRBJ2-7; D remains unclear. CDR3 length: 14 residues. The V end lost 0 bases, the J end lost 6 bases, and 13 bases lay between the germline ends. CDR1 is SGHNT and CDR2 is YYREEE in the germline V gene (reference sequence). Here the CDR3 reads CASSLGLSVFEQYF. The DNA for the CDR3 is TGTGCCAGCAGCTTGGGACTGTCGGTTTTCGAGCAGTACTTC.

V and J are TRBV10-3 and TRBJ2-7; D gene uncertain. With 7 bases removed from V and 0 bases from J, the gap between germline ends came to 10 bases. The germline gives CDR1 ENHRY, CDR2 SYGVKD. The length of the CDR3 is 13 residues. CDR3 nucleotides: TGTGCCATCAAAGGAGTGACCTCCTACGAGCAGTACTTC. This encodes CAIKGVTSYEQYF.

V usage is TRBV9 and J usage is TRBJ1-2; D might be TRBD1 (5 bases). Germline CDR1 SGDLS, CDR2 YYNGEE. CDR3 length equals 15 residues. Trimming removed 4 bases from V and 4 bases from J, with 17 bases in between. The DNA of the CDR3 is TGTGCCAGCAGCCCGGGAGAGGGGCCTCTCTATGGCTACACCTTC. Amino acids: CASSPGEGPLYGYTF. Drawing the rest from reference TRBV9 and TRBJ1-2, the complete variable domain is DSGVTQTPKHLITATGQRVTLRCSPRSGDLSVYWYQQSLDQGLQFLIQYYNGEERAKGNILERFSAQQFPDLHSELNLSSLELGDSALYFCASSPGEGPLYGYTFGSGTRLTVV.

Measured by frequency, this clone is medium-sized (0.01 to 0.1%). This chain uses TRBV10-3 with TRBJ2-3; 7 nucleotides align to TRBD2. This CDR3 has 16 amino acids. Germline lookup yields CDR1 ENHRY and CDR2 SYGVKD. J gave up 3 bases and V 2 bases, and 8 bases lay outside the gene matches. The CDR3 DNA sequence: TGTGCCATCAGTGAGCCCCCGGGAGGCCGGACAGATACGCAGTATTTT. This translates into CAISEPPGGRTDTQYF.

The CDR3 loop is CASSLRGETQYF. For the CDR3, the DNA is TGTGCCAGCAGTTTGAGGGGGGAGACCCAGTACTTC. This chain uses TRBV28 with TRBJ2-5, with D tentatively TRBD1 (6 bases). This CDR3 contains 12 residues. Germline CDR1 MDHEN, CDR2 SYDVKM. V was clipped by 3 bases and J by 5 bases, with 7 bases between them.

The chain recombines TRBV4-2 with TRBJ1-6; D call uncertain. Germline loops: CDR1 LGHNA, CDR2 YNFKEQ. Deletions cut 0 bases from V and 8 bases from J, with 14 bases between. The CDR3 length is 16 residues. CDR3 amino acids: CASSQDVLGRHSPLHF. CDR3 bases: TGTGCCAGCAGCCAAGATGTTCTTGGGAGGCATTCACCCCTCCACTTT.

The chain carries TRBV6-4 and TRBJ2-3; D remains unclear. The CDR3 has 14 amino acids. Germline CDR1 is MRHNA and CDR2 is SNTAGT. The V end was cut by 5 bases, the J end by 3 bases, with 12 bases between. The CDR3 DNA follows: TGTGCCAGCAGTCTGAGATTATGGACAGATACGCAGTATTTT. Its protein product is CASSLRLWTDTQYF.